A few counts support the clone carrying this T cell receptor beta chain. Germline CDR1 and CDR2: MGHDK and SYGVNS. V lost 4 bases and J 3 bases, leaving 9 bases between the germline ends. This CDR3 has 14 amino acids. Every isolated RNA sample was fully reverse transcribed, so sequencing captured expressed TCRB transcripts. TCRdb's table, derived via immunoSEQ multiplex PCR, lists solely in-frame clones and lacks some. The sample yields 150,000 to 170,000 clones, roughly 8% seen once. The sample originates from a study of beta chain features in type 1 diabetes. The TCR sequence derives from a man in his late teens or twenties in good health. The chain has TRBV25-1 and TRBJ2-2, with TRBD1 as a possible D gene (5 bases). Specimen: central memory CD4+ T cells from blood. CDR3 protein: CASSGQIYTGELFF. The DNA of the CDR3 is TGTGCCAGCAGTGGACAGATTTACACCGGGGAGCTGTTTTTT.